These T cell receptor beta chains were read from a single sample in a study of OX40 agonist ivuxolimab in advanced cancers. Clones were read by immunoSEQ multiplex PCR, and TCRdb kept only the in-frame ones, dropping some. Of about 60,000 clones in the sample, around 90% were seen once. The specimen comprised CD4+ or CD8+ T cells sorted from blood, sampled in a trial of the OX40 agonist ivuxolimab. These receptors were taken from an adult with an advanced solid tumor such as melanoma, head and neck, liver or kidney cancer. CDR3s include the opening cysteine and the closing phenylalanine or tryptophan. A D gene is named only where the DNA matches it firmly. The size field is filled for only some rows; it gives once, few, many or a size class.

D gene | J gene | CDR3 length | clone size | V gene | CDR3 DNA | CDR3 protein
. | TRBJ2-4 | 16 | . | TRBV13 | TGTGCCAGCAGCCAACAGGATCTACTAGCCAAAAACATTCAGTACTTC | CASSQQDLLAKNIQYF
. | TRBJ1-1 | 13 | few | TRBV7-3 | TGTGCCAGCAGCGTACAGAAAAACACTGAAGCTTTCTTT | CASSVQKNTEAFF
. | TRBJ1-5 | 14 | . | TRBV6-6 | TGTGCCAGCAGTCCCGATGTCCCGGGTCAGCCCCAGCATTTT | CASSPDVPGQPQHF
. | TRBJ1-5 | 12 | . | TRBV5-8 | TGTGCCAGCAACCTATGGGGGTTAGCCCAGCATTTT | CASNLWGLAQHF
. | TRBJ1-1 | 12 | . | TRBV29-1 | TGCAGCGTTGAACAGGGGAACACTGAAGCTTTCTTT | CSVEQGNTEAFF
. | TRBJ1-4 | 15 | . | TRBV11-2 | TGTGCCAGCAGCTCGGAACAGGGAACTAATGAAAAACTGTTTTTT | CASSSEQGTNEKLFF
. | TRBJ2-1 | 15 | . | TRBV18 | TGTGCCAGCTCACCGAGTTCGGGTCGAATTAATGAGCAGTTCTTC | CASSPSSGRINEQFF
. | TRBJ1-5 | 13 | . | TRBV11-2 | TGTGCCAGCAGCTTAGCAAACAATCAGCCCCAGCATTTT | CASSLANNQPQHF
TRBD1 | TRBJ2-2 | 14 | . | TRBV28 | TGTGCCACTACCGGGACAGCCAACACCGGGGAGCTGTTTTTT | CATTGTANTGELFF
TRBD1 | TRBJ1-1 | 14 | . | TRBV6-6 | TGTGCCAGCAGTCCCGGGACAGTGAACACTGAAGCTTTCTTT | CASSPGTVNTEAFF
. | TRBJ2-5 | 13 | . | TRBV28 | TGTGCCAGCAGTGGTTACGGTGAGGAGACCCAGTACTTC | CASSGYGEETQYF
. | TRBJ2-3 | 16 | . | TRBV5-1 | TGCGCCAGCAGCCCCCGGGTGGGGATCCTGGGAGATACGCAGTATTTT | CASSPRVGILGDTQYF
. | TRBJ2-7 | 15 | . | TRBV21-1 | TGTGCCTACAACGCCGGGACAGCGACGCACTACGAGCAGTACTTC | CAYNAGTATHYEQYF
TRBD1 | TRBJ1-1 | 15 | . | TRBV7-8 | TGTGCCAGCAGCTCGAGGGGACAGGGGAACACTGAAGCTTTCTTT | CASSSRGQGNTEAFF
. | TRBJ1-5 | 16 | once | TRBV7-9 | TGTGCCAGCAGCTTAGAGGGGGTGGCTGGCAATCAGCCCCAGCATTTT | CASSLEGVAGNQPQHF
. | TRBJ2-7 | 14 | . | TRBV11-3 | TGTGCCAGCAGCCAGATGGACAGTGCCTACGAGCAGTACTTC | CASSQMDSAYEQYF
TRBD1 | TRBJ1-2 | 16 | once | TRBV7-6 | TGTGCCAGCAGCTTAGCCGGGGGACAGGAGGTCTATGGCTACACCTTC | CASSLAGGQEVYGYTF
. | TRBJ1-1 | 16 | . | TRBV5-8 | TGTGCCAGCAGCTTAAATAAAGGACAAACTAACACTGAAGCTTTCTTT | CASSLNKGQTNTEAFF
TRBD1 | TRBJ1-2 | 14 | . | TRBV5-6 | TGTGCCAGCAGCTTCGGGGACAGTCAGGTGGGCTACACCTTC | CASSFGDSQVGYTF
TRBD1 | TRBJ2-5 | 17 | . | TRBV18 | TGTGCCAGCTCACTAACTTACAGGGGATTGTACCAAGAGACCCAGTACTTC | CASSLTYRGLYQETQYF
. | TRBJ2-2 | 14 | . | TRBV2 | TGTGCCAGCAGGCCGGGACACCTCACCGGGGAGCTGTTTTTT | CASRPGHLTGELFF
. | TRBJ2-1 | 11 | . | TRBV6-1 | TGTGCCAGCAACCTGTACAATGAGCAGTTCTTC | CASNLYNEQFF
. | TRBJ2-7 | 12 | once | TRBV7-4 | TGTGCCAGCAGCTTTGTTTCCTACGAGCAGTACTTC | CASSFVSYEQYF
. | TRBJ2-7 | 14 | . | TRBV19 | TGTGCCAGTCGAAGGTCACATACGACCTACGAGCAGTACTTC | CASRRSHTTYEQYF
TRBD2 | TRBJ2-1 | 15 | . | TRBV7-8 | TGTGCCAGCAGCTCCAAGCGGGGGGCCGCCGATGAGCAGTTCTTC | CASSSKRGAADEQFF
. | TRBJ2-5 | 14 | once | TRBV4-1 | TGCGCCAGCAGCCAGCAGGGGACCCTTGAGACCCAGTACTTC | CASSQQGTLETQYF
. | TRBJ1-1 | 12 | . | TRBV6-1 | TGTGCCAGCAGTGAAGGTCGAATTGGTGCTTTCTTT | CASSEGRIGAFF
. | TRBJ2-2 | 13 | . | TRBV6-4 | TGTGCCAGCAGTGACCTATACACCGGGGAGCTGTTTTTT | CASSDLYTGELFF
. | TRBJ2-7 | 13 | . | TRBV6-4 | TGTGCCAGCAGTGTCCTCCATGGTTACGAGCAGTACTTC | CASSVLHGYEQYF
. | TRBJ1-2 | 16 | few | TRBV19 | TGTGCCAGTAGAGATCAGGGCCGTTCCTTTAACTATGGCTACACCTTC | CASRDQGRSFNYGYTF
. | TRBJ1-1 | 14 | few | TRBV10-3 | TGTGCCATCAGTGGAGAAGGTCGGGGCTCTGAAGCTTTCTTT | CAISGEGRGSEAFF
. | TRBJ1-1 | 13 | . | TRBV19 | TGTGCCACGTCCGAACGGCGGGCCACTGAAGCTTTCTTT | CATSERRATEAFF
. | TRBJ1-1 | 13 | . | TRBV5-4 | TGTGCCAGCAGCTTGTTAACGGTGCCTGAAGCTTTCTTT | CASSLLTVPEAFF
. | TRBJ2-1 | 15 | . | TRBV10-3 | TGTGCCACCACCCTGGGGGCGCTGACCTACAATGAGCAGTTCTTC | CATTLGALTYNEQFF
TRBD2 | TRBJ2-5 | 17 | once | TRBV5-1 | TGCGCCAGCAGCTTGGCCAAGCGGGGGGGCGGTGCAGAGACCCAGTACTTC | CASSLAKRGGGAETQYF
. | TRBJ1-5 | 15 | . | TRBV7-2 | TGTGCCAGCAGCTTCACGGGGGGCAACAATCAGCCCCAGCATTTT | CASSFTGGNNQPQHF
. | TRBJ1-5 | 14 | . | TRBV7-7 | TGTGCCAGCAGCTTAGTGGGAGGAGGGGGGCCCCAGCATTTT | CASSLVGGGGPQHF
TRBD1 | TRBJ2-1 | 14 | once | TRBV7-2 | TGTGCCAGCAGCCCGGACAGGTCCTACAATGAGCAGTTCTTC | CASSPDRSYNEQFF
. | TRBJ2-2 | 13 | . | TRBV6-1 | TGTGCCAGCAGTGGTTTCAACACCGGGGAGCTGTTTTTT | CASSGFNTGELFF
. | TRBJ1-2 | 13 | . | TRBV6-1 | TGTGCCACCGGAACCCGCCAGGGTAATGGCTACACCTTC | CATGTRQGNGYTF
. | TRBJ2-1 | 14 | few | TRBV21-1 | TGTGCCAGCGGCTGGACAGCGCTCTACAATGAGCAGTTCTTC | CASGWTALYNEQFF
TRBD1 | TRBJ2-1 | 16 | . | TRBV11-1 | TGTGCCAGCAGCTTACCGGGGACAGGGGAGGGCGATGAGCAGTTCTTC | CASSLPGTGEGDEQFF
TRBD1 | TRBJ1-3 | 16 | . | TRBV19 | TGTGCCAGTAGTACTGCCAGGGGGAGAGGTGGAAACACCATATATTTT | CASSTARGRGGNTIYF
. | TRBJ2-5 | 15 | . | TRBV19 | TGTGCCAGTAGTATGGGAGGAATCCAGATAGAGACCCAGTACTTC | CASSMGGIQIETQYF
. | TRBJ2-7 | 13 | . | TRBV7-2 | TGTGCCAGCAGCTTAGGCGGCCTCTACGAGCAGTACTTC | CASSLGGLYEQYF
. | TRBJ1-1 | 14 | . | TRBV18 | TGTGCCAGCTCACCTCGGGGGGCAGACACTGAAGCTTTCTTT | CASSPRGADTEAFF
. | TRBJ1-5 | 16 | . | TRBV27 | TGTGCCAGCAGTTTATTAGGGGCGGTAAGCAATCAGCCCCAGCATTTT | CASSLLGAVSNQPQHF
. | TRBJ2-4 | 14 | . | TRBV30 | TGTGCCTGCCGGGACAGCGGGACATGGGACATTCAGTACTTC | CACRDSGTWDIQYF
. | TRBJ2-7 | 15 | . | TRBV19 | TGTGCCAGTAGTATGGAGGCAGCCGCCGGCTACGAGCAGTACTTC | CASSMEAAAGYEQYF
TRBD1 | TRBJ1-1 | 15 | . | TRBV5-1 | TGCGCCAGCAGCTTGGAACAGGGGGCTTGGACTGAAGCTTTCTTT | CASSLEQGAWTEAFF
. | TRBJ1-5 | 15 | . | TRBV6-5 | TGTGCCAGCGGTCAGCGGGGGCTAGGTACTCAGCCCCAGCATTTT | CASGQRGLGTQPQHF
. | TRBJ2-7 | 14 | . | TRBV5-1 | TGCGCCAGCAGCCCTGGACAGACTACCTACGAGCAGTACTTC | CASSPGQTTYEQYF
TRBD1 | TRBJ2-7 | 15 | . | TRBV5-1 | TGCGCCAGCGAGGCTCCGGGACAGGGTGTGTCCGAGCAGTACTTC | CASEAPGQGVSEQYF
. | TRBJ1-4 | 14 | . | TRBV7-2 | TGTGCCAGCAGCTTAGGGGGGGATAATGAAAAACTGTTTTTT | CASSLGGDNEKLFF
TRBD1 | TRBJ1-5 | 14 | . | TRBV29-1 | TGCAGCGTCTCAGGGGGTGTTGGCAATCAGCCCCAGCATTTT | CSVSGGVGNQPQHF
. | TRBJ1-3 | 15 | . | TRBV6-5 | TGTGCCAGCAGACCCATTTCAGGGCGCGGAAACACCATATATTTT | CASRPISGRGNTIYF
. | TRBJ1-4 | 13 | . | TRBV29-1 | TGCAGCGTCAAGAGACGGCTTAATGAAAAACTGTTTTTT | CSVKRRLNEKLFF
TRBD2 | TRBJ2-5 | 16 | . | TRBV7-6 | TGTGCCAGCACCCGGACTAGCGGGAGAGCGGGGGAGACCCAGTACTTC | CASTRTSGRAGETQYF
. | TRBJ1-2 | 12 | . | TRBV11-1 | TGTGCCAGCAGCTTAAACAGAGATGGCTACACCTTC | CASSLNRDGYTF